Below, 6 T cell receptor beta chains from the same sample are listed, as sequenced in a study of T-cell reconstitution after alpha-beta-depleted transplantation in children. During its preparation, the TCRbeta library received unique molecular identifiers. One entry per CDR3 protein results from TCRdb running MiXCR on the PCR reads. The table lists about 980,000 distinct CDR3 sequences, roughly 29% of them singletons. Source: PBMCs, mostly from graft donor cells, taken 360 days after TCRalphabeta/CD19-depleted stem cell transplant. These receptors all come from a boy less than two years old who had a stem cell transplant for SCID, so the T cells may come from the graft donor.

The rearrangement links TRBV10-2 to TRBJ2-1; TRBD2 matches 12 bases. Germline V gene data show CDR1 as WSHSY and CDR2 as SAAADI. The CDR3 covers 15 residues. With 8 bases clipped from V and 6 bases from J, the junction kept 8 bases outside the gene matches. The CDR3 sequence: CASGGLAGPTNEQFF. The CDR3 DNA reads TGCGCCAGCGGAGGACTAGCGGGGCCCACCAATGAGCAGTTCTTC.

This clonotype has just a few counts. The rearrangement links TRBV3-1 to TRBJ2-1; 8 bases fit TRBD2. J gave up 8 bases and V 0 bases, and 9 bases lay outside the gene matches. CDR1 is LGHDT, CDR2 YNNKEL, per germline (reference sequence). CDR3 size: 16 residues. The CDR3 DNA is TGTGCCAGCAGCCAAGACTCCTCGGGGGGGGCGGATGAGCAGTTCTTC. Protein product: CASSQDSSGGADEQFF.

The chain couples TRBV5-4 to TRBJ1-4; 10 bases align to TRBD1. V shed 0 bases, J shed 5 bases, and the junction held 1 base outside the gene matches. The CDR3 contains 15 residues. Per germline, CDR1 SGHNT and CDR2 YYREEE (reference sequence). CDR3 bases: TGTGCCAGCAGCTTGGGGACAGGGGGAAATGAAAAACTGTTTTTT. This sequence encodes CASSLGTGGNEKLFF.

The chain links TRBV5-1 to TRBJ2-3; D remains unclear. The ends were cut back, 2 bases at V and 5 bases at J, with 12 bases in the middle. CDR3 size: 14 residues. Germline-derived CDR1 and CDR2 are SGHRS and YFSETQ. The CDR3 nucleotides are TGCGCCAGCAGCTTATCGGCCGCCGTAGATACGCAGTATTTT. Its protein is CASSLSAAVDTQYF.

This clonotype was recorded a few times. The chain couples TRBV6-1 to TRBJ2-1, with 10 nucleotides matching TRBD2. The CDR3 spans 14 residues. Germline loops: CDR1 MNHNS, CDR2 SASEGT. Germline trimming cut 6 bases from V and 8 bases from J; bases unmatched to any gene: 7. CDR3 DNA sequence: TGTGCCAGCAGCCCTAGCGGGGGAGGTGATGAGCAGTTCTTC. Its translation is CASSPSGGGDEQFF.

The DNA of the CDR3 is TGTGCCAGCAGCTTATCAGTTCTGGGGCAGGGAGCCGGGGAGCTGTTTTTT. Translated: CASSLSVLGQGAGELFF. J is TRBJ2-2 and V is TRBV11-2, with D possibly being TRBD1 or TRBD2 (5 bases each). V was shortened by 2 bases and J by 6 bases, with 19 bases between the two germline ends. Looked up from germline, CDR1 is SGHAT and CDR2 is FQNNGV. CDR3 length: 17 amino acids.